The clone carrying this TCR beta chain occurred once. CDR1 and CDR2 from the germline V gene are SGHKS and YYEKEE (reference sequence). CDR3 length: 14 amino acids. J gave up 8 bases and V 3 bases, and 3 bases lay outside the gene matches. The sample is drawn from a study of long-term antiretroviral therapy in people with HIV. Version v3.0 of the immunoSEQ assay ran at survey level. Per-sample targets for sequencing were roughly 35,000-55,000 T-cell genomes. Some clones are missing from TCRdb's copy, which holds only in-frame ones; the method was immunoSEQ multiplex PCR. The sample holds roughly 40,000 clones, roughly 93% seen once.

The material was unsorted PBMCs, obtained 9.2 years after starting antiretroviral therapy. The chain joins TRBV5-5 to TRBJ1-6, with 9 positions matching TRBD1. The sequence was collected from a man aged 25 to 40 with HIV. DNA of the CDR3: TGTGCCAGCAGCTCCAGACAGGGGGATTCACCCCTCCACTTT. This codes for CASSSRQGDSPLHF.